This TCR beta chain was identified in a study of T cell repertoires in cytomegalovirus infection. Study details: Selected CMV epitopes included recently identified HLA-C-restricted ones as well as well-studied HLA-B-restricted ones. Public TCR beta signatures were indicative of both CMV infection and a matching HLA type.

The ends lost 2 bases at V and 1 base at J; junction bases unmatched: 1. CDR1 is SGHTA, CDR2 FQGNSA, per germline. CDR3 size: 14 residues. TCRdb re-analysed the reads in MiXCR, keeping a single row per CDR3 protein. This sample has around 310,000 distinct CDR3 sequences; about 28% occur once, and the top ten carry 20%. The table lists this clonotype with many counts. Its matching antigen is unknown. Study-level points and caveats: Pooled public TCR beta family frequency picked out CMV carriers with the relevant HLA. In two of eight donors, the top clonotype was HLA-C-restricted CMV-specific.

The clonotype comes from a human donor in good health (CMV status not recorded). Some clones in this sample may be carry-over from other donors' samples. J is TRBJ1-1 and V is TRBV7-2; 7 bases match TRBD1. The sequenced sample was cultured PBMCs, obtained from culture after CMV antigen stimulation. In DNA, the CDR3 is TGTGCCAGCAGCTTATGGGACAGGAACACTGAAGCTTTCTTT. Amino acids: CASSLWDRNTEAFF.